The T cell receptor (beta chain) described here comes from a study of early T cells in non-severe SARS-CoV-2 infection. The CDR3 totals 11 residues. Looked up from germline, CDR1 is DFQATT and CDR2 is SNEGSKA (reference sequence). The V and J ends lost 5 bases and 9 bases respectively, with 11 bases between them. Separate cDNA molecules each had unique molecular identifiers attached to them. Using its own MiXCR run on the 5' RACE reads, TCRdb lists one record per CDR3 protein. The repertoire has some 29,000 distinct CDR3 sequences, around 5% of them found once; the top ten carry just under 4.5%. Many counts were recorded for this clonotype.

The source of this sequence is an adult who was a healthcare worker with PCR-confirmed SARS-CoV-2 infection or an uninfected control (not recorded which). The rearrangement uses TRBV20-1 and TRBJ2-1; D uncertain. The sequencing sample was made of whole blood. This chain's CDR3 is CSAPQPGEQFF. CDR3 nucleotides: TGCAGTGCTCCGCAGCCGGGTGAGCAGTTCTTC.